This is a list of T cell receptor beta chains from one sample in a study of shared clonotypes between healthy human individuals. The method was immunoSEQ multiplex PCR; TCRdb's version includes in-frame clones alone and lacks a portion of them. The table includes nearly 600,000 clones, less than 97% detected once. Sequences were obtained from naive CD8+ T cells sorted from blood. These receptors originate from a woman aged 25 to 39 in good health. CDR3s include the opening cysteine and the closing phenylalanine or tryptophan. The order of the fields is CDR3 length, D gene, clone size, V gene, J gene, CDR3 protein, CDR3 DNA. A D gene is named only where the DNA matches it firmly. The size entry is marked missing in some rows and otherwise reads once, few, many or a size class.

15	-	-	TRBV4-1	TRBJ1-5	CASSLWTGSAQPQHF	TGCGCCAGCAGCCTTTGGACGGGGAGCGCCCAGCCCCAGCATTTT
15	TRBD1	-	TRBV28	TRBJ1-4	CASNRDRGKNEKLFF	TGTGCCAGCAACCGGGACAGGGGGAAAAATGAAAAACTGTTTTTT
13	-	-	TRBV27	TRBJ2-7	CASSPTSYLEQYF	TGTGCCAGCAGTCCAACATCCTACCTTGAGCAGTACTTC
15	TRBD2	-	TRBV2	TRBJ2-1	CASRGLAGVYNEQFF	TGTGCCAGCAGGGGACTAGCGGGAGTCTACAATGAGCAGTTCTTC
13	-	-	TRBV7-9	TRBJ1-4	CASTPLGDEKLFF	TGTGCCAGCACCCCTCTTGGGGACGAAAAACTGTTTTTT
15	-	-	TRBV19	TRBJ2-2	CASTPSVGRGGELFF	TGTGCCAGTACCCCCTCGGTGGGGCGGGGCGGGGAGCTGTTTTTT
15	-	-	TRBV7-8	TRBJ2-7	CASSFGWQGVYEQYF	TGTGCCAGCAGCTTTGGTTGGCAGGGAGTCTACGAGCAGTACTTC
15	TRBD2	-	TRBV4-1	TRBJ2-1	CASSQALAGRWEQFF	TGCGCCAGCAGCCAGGCACTAGCGGGACGGTGGGAGCAGTTCTTC
13	-	once	TRBV2	TRBJ1-1	CASRGSSNTEAFF	TGTGCCAGCAGGGGAAGCTCGAACACTGAAGCTTTCTTT
13	TRBD1	-	TRBV27	TRBJ1-2	CASSLGTGYGYTF	TGTGCCAGCAGTTTGGGGACAGGCTATGGCTACACCTTC
16	-	-	TRBV4-1	TRBJ2-7	CASSQDLMDRALGQYF	TGCGCCAGCAGCCAAGATCTCATGGACCGAGCTCTGGGGCAGTACTTC
11	-	-	TRBV5-6	TRBJ2-7	CASSGIYEQYF	TGTGCCAGCAGCGGGATCTACGAGCAGTACTTC
13	TRBD1	once	TRBV27	TRBJ1-2	CASSFTGDYGYTF	TGTGCCAGCAGTTTCACAGGGGACTATGGCTACACCTTC
18	TRBD2	-	TRBV7-6	TRBJ2-5	CASSPTTTSGSGYWTQYF	TGTGCCAGCAGCCCTACAACGACTAGCGGGAGTGGTTATTGGACCCAGTACTTC
16	-	once	TRBV6-1	TRBJ1-3	CASSEYGQGRGNTIYF	TGTGCCAGCAGTGAATACGGGCAGGGGCGAGGCAACACCATATATTTT
14	TRBD2	-	TRBV2	TRBJ2-7	CASSLAGYSYEQYF	TGTGCCAGCAGTTTAGCGGGATACTCCTACGAGCAGTACTTC
15	-	-	TRBV7-2	TRBJ2-2	CASSHNRVRDGELFF	TGTGCCAGCAGCCACAACAGGGTCCGGGACGGGGAGCTGTTTTTT
12	TRBD1	-	TRBV29-1	TRBJ2-3	CSVWQGADTQYF	TGCAGCGTTTGGCAGGGGGCAGATACGCAGTATTTT